The text below deals with one T cell receptor beta chain. The sample originates from a study of blood T cell repertoires in COVID-19. Study details: Nucleic acid was either cDNA or gDNA, and it came from T cells, B-cell-depleted T cells, or PBMCs.

The CDR3 loop spans 16 amino acids. V trimming: 0 bases; J trimming: 3 bases; junction bases outside the gene matches: 7. The V gene's germline CDR1 is MNHEY and CDR2 SVGAGI. Sequencing used immunoSEQ multiplex PCR; TCRdb keeps in-frame clones, though not all of them. The data show more than 200,000 clones, 82% seen once. This clonotype was obtained from a woman older than 75 with active or convalescent COVID-19. Sequences were obtained from peripheral blood. The chain couples TRBV6-5 to TRBJ2-5, with 7 bases fitting TRBD1. The CDR3 DNA sequence: TGTGCCAGCAGTTACTCCGGGACAGCGAGAAAAGAGACCCAGTACTTC. This sequence encodes CASSYSGTARKETQYF.